This entry lists 21 T cell receptor beta chains sequenced from one sample in a study of Ad26.COV2.S vaccination and SARS-CoV-2 variants. TCRdb's table, derived via immunoSEQ multiplex PCR, lists solely in-frame clones and lacks some. This sample has hundreds of thousands of clones; 89% occur once, and the top ten carry 1.5%. Treatment described: about 20 received Ad26.COV2.S at low or high dose, single or two shots; about 5 received placebo; per-sample allocation not given. Day 63 after the first vaccine or placebo injection was the time point for sampling. This sample comprised peripheral blood, obtained in a trial of Ad26.COV2.S vaccine versus placebo. Receptors were obtained from a person between 18 and 65 years old who received the Ad26.COV2.S COVID-19 vaccine or a placebo.

The CDR3 here is CASSEVGGAGNEQFF. CDR3 DNA sequence: TGTGCCAGCAGTGAAGTCGGGGGGGCGGGCAATGAGCAGTTCTTC. J is TRBJ2-1 and V is TRBV6-1; 8 bases are shared with TRBD2. The CDR3 sequence is 15 residues long. Germline CDR1 and CDR2: MNHNS and SASEGT. V lost 1 base, J lost 6 bases, and 5 bases stayed unmatched.

Here the CDR3 DNA reads TGTGCCAGCAGCGTAGCTCTCGCCCCCGTGAGATCGAACACCGGGGAGCTGTTTTTT. Its protein product is CASSVALAPVRSNTGELFF. This chain connects TRBV9 to TRBJ2-2, with D hard to call. The CDR3 contains 19 residues. Germline V lookup: CDR1 SGDLS, CDR2 YYNGEE. V was pared by 0 bases and J by 0 bases, with 18 bases between.

V is TRBV29-1 and J is TRBJ1-2; 8 bases align to TRBD1. Germline V gene sequence: CDR1 SQVTM, CDR2 ANQGSEA. This CDR3 comprises 13 residues. V dropped 7 bases and J dropped 4; count of bases not matched to a gene: 8. CDR3 bases: TGCAGCGACGCAGGGGGCGCAGGCTATGGCTACACCTTC. Protein product: CSDAGGAGYGYTF.

CDR3 protein: CAWSGTGIHQPQHF. The CDR3 coding sequence is TGTGCCTGGAGTGGAACAGGGATACATCAGCCCCAGCATTTT. V gene TRBV30 combines with J gene TRBJ1-5, with D possibly being TRBD1 (6 bases). This CDR3 contains 14 residues. Germline assignment: CDR1 GTSNPN and CDR2 SVGIG (reference sequence). V was pared by 1 base and J by 5 bases, with 12 bases between.

This clone has only one observation. This rearrangement joins TRBV5-1 to TRBJ2-7; TRBD2 matches 11 bases. The germline V gene has CDR1 SGHRS and CDR2 YFSETQ. V gave up 2 bases and J gave up 3 bases; unmatched junction bases: 7. The CDR3 is 16 residues long. In nucleotides, the CDR3 is TGCGCCAGCAGCTTCGGAACTAGCGGGAGAGTCTACGAGCAGTACTTC. This gives the protein CASSFGTSGRVYEQYF.

This sequence joins TRBV24-1 and TRBJ2-7; 7 positions agree with TRBD1. V shed 10 bases, J shed 1 base, and the junction held 3 bases outside the gene matches. The germline V gene encodes CDR1 KGHDR and CDR2 SFDVKD. The CDR3 covers 12 residues. The CDR3 DNA is TGTGCCACAGGGGGCCCTTCCTACGAGCAGTACTTC. This gives the protein CATGGPSYEQYF.

V usage is TRBV27 and J usage is TRBJ2-6; 12 bases are shared with TRBD1. The CDR3 length is 19 residues. Germline V gene data show CDR1 as MNHEY and CDR2 as SMNVEV (reference sequence). With 2 bases clipped from V and 2 bases from J, the junction kept 7 bases outside the gene matches. CDR3 loop: CASSLGGGTGGTGANVLTF. Here the CDR3 DNA reads TGTGCCAGCAGTTTAGGGGGAGGGACAGGGGGCACTGGGGCCAACGTCCTGACTTTC.

The chain couples TRBV12-3 or TRBV12-4 to TRBJ1-6, with D uncertain. Deletions cut 3 bases from V and 10 bases from J, with 10 bases between. The CDR3 covers 13 residues. The CDR3 is CASSFNGVSPLHF. CDR3 nucleotides: TGTGCCAGCAGTTTTAACGGAGTGTCACCCCTCCACTTT.

The chain combines TRBV11-3 with TRBJ2-3, with 9 bases lining up with TRBD2. This CDR3 spans 15 amino acids. V dropped 1 base and J dropped 4; count of bases not matched to a gene: 3. CDR1 and CDR2 from the germline V gene are SGHNT and YENEEA. CDR3 bases: TGTGCCAGCAGCTTAGGAGCGGGAGGACCAGATACGCAGTATTTT. Its translation is CASSLGAGGPDTQYF.

The CDR3 loop is CASSRLRLAGNTGELFF. CDR3 nucleotides: TGTGCCAGCAGCCGGTTGCGACTAGCGGGAAACACCGGGGAGCTGTTTTTT. This chain joins TRBV7-6 and TRBJ2-2; TRBD2 matches at 11 bases. The V segment lost 5 bases and the J segment 2 bases; nucleotides outside the gene matches: 7. CDR1 and CDR2 (germline): SGHVS, FNYEAQ. The CDR3 is made up of 17 amino acids.

Concerning this clone: This specimen includes other DNA sequences encoding the same CDR3. J is TRBJ1-1 and V is TRBV6-5; D ambiguous. CDR1 and CDR2 from the germline V gene are MNHEY and SVGAGI. V lost 0 bases and J lost 5, with 10 bases in between. This CDR3 is 14 amino acids long. The CDR3 protein is CASSYSWGNTEAFF. In DNA, the CDR3 is TGTGCCAGCAGTTACTCCTGGGGAAATACTGAAGCTTTCTTT.

The chain has TRBV6-5 and TRBJ2-3, with D possibly called TRBD1 or TRBD2 (5 bases each). V lost 1 base and J 2 bases, leaving 13 bases between the germline ends. Germline V gene lookup returns CDR1 MNHEY and CDR2 SVGAGI. The length of the CDR3 is 16 residues. The CDR3 loop is CASSYLGPPSTDTQYF. The CDR3 DNA is TGTGCCAGCAGTTACTTGGGACCCCCATCCACAGATACGCAGTATTTT.

This chain links TRBV14 with TRBJ1-1; TRBD1 might be the D (5 bases). V was trimmed by 4 bases and J by 7 bases, leaving 16 bases between them. The CDR3 consists of 14 residues. Germline V gives CDR1 SGHDN, CDR2 FVKESK. As DNA, the CDR3 is TGTGCCAGCAGCCTCTTCACTGGGGCAAATGAAGCTTTCTTT. It translates to CASSLFTGANEAFF.

This clone was picked up a small number of times. The chain carries TRBV27 and TRBJ2-7; D is perhaps TRBD1 or TRBD2 (5 bases each). CDR3 length: 15 residues. Germline V gene lookup returns CDR1 MNHEY and CDR2 SMNVEV (reference sequence). V dropped 6 bases and J dropped 3 bases, with 18 bases sitting between them. CDR3 sequence: CASSPPGPGIYEQYF. CDR3 coding DNA: TGTGCCAGCAGCCCCCCGGGACCGGGGATCTACGAGCAGTACTTC.

This chain links TRBV7-8 with TRBJ2-7; 10 positions agree with TRBD2. CDR3 length: 15 amino acids. The V gene's germline CDR1 is SGHVS and CDR2 FQNEAQ. Trimming took 5 bases from V and 1 from J; bases not matched to a gene: 5. The CDR3 DNA sequence: TGTGCCAGCAGCCCCCGGACTAGCGGATCCTACGAGCAGTACTTC. Its protein product is CASSPRTSGSYEQYF.

The genes are TRBV2 and TRBJ2-1, with TRBD1 identical over 8 bases. Looked up from germline, CDR1 is SNHLY and CDR2 is FYNNEI. V trimming: 5 bases; J trimming: 0 bases; junction bases outside the gene matches: 3. The CDR3 spans 15 residues. In nucleotides, the CDR3 is TGTGCCAGCAGTTCCGACAGGGGCTCCTACAATGAGCAGTTCTTC. Translation: CASSSDRGSYNEQFF.

This clone appeared once. The V gene is TRBV24-1, the J gene TRBJ2-5, with D tentatively TRBD1 (5 bases). Deletions cut 4 bases from V and 5 bases from J, with 10 bases between. Germline assignment: CDR1 KGHDR and CDR2 SFDVKD. There are 13 residues in the CDR3. The chain's CDR3 is CATSDQGWETQYF. CDR3 in DNA: TGTGCCACCAGTGACCAGGGATGGGAGACCCAGTACTTC.

The chain is built from TRBV19 and TRBJ1-5; D may be TRBD1 (6 bases). The germline V gene encodes CDR1 LNHDA and CDR2 SQIVND (reference sequence). The V end lost 7 bases, the J end lost 2 bases, and 15 bases lay between the germline ends. The CDR3 has 15 amino acids. The CDR3 loop reads CASTGTTGGNQPQHF. The DNA for the CDR3 is TGTGCCAGTACCGGGACGACAGGTGGCAATCAGCCCCAGCATTTT.

This rearrangement joins TRBV6-5 to TRBJ2-1, with 11 bases aligning to TRBD2. The germline V gene encodes CDR1 MNHEY and CDR2 SVGAGI. The CDR3 consists of 15 residues. V shed 6 bases, J shed 9 bases, and the junction held 10 bases outside the gene matches. CDR3 loop: CASSASSGGATEQFF. The CDR3 DNA reads TGTGCCAGCAGCGCCAGTAGCGGGGGGGCAACTGAGCAGTTCTTC.

The chain uses TRBV5-1 and TRBJ2-3, with 7 bases identical to TRBD2. The CDR3 consists of 13 residues. Germline CDR1 and CDR2: SGHRS and YFSETQ. With 3 bases clipped from V and 3 bases from J, the junction kept 1 base outside the gene matches. The CDR3 loop reads CASSSLATDTQYF. CDR3 sequence (DNA): TGCGCCAGCAGCTCACTAGCGACAGATACGCAGTATTTT. Full variable domain (rest looked up from reference TRBV5-1 and TRBJ2-3): KAGVTQTPRYLIKTRGQQVTLSCSPISGHRSVSWYQQTPGQGLQFLFEYFSETQRNKGNFPGRFSGRQFSNSRSEMNVSTLELGDSALYLCASSSLATDTQYFGPGTRLTVL.

A single count supports this clone. The chain has TRBV7-6 and TRBJ2-3; D may match TRBD1 or TRBD2 (5 bases each). CDR1 SGHVS and CDR2 FNYEAQ come from the germline V gene. Trimming took off 1 base at V and 5 bases at J, with 10 bases between the two ends. The CDR3 length is 14 residues. The CDR3 coding sequence is TGTGCCAGCAGCTTAGAAGGGGCGGGAGATACGCAGTATTTT. Protein: CASSLEGAGDTQYF.